The 17 T cell receptor beta chains in this list originate from one sample, sequenced in a study of cytomegalovirus exposure and HLA in healthy donors. Both 60 Vbeta primers and 13 Jbeta primers went into the PCR. The method was immunoSEQ multiplex PCR; TCRdb's version includes in-frame clones alone and lacks a portion of them. The table lists 160,000 or so clones, 60% to 80% of them singletons. The specimen was PBMCs. These receptors were collected from a woman aged 30 to 39 in good health and CMV-seronegative.

By share of the sample, this clone is medium-sized (0.01 to 0.1%). V and J are TRBV5-4 and TRBJ1-3, with D possibly TRBD1 on 6 matching bases. The V end lost 3 bases, the J end lost 0 bases, and 16 bases lay between the germline ends. From germline, CDR1 is SGHNT and CDR2 YYREEE (reference sequence). CDR3 length: 17 residues. The CDR3 DNA sequence: TGTGCCAGCAGCTCCTTGGGGGGGGCCTTCTCTGGAAACACCATATATTTT. Its translation: CASSSLGGAFSGNTIYF.

V is TRBV28 and J is TRBJ1-4; D not certain. Between the trimmed V and J ends, which lost 6 bases and 1 base, there was a span of 15 bases. The CDR3 runs to 16 residues. The V gene's germline CDR1 is MDHEN and CDR2 SYDVKM. In nucleotides, the CDR3 is TGTGCCAGCAGCCCGAGACCGGGGAAAACTAATGAAAAACTGTTTTTT. Residues: CASSPRPGKTNEKLFF.

This clone was observed a single time. An end of the junction does not agree with germline; a read error may underlie this. Within the sample, other DNA sequences also encode this same CDR3. The CDR3 is CSVSGTDKNIQYF. CDR3 in DNA: TGCAGCGTTTCGGGGACAGACAAAAACATTCAGTATTTC. The chain couples TRBV29-1 to TRBJ2-4, with 7 positions matching TRBD1. The CDR3 covers 13 residues. The V gene's germline CDR1 is SQVTM and CDR2 ANQGSEA.

The chain has TRBV14 and TRBJ2-5; D is unresolved. Germline V gene sequence: CDR1 SGHDN, CDR2 FVKESK. This CDR3 comprises 14 residues. Trimming pared 1 base from V and 1 base from J, leaving 7 bases between. The CDR3 region is CASSQVHPQETQYF. Here the CDR3 DNA reads TGTGCCAGCAGCCAAGTACACCCCCAAGAGACCCAGTACTTC.

The genes are TRBV5-4 and TRBJ2-5; 8 bases fit TRBD2. The CDR3 extends over 14 amino acids. The germline CDR1 and CDR2 sequences are SGHNT and YYREEE (reference sequence). The ends lost 0 bases at V and 5 bases at J; junction bases unmatched: 3. The CDR3 DNA follows: TGTGCCAGCAGCTTGGAGCCTAGCGGGGAGACCCAGTACTTC. Translation: CASSLEPSGETQYF.

This clone was recorded once. The CDR3: CASSLEGGRNEQFF. Written as DNA, the CDR3 is TGCGCCAGCAGCTTGGAGGGAGGCCGCAATGAGCAGTTCTTC. The chain uses TRBV5-1 and TRBJ2-1; the D gene is possibly TRBD2 (6 bases). The CDR3 runs 14 residues. V lost 0 bases, J lost 6 bases, and 10 bases lay in between. Germline CDR1 reads SGHRS; CDR2 reads YFSETQ.

This clone has only a few counts. The gene calls are TRBV28 and TRBJ1-5; D remains ambiguous. The CDR3 runs 14 residues. Trimming took off 6 bases at V and 10 bases at J, with 19 bases between the two ends. The germline V gene encodes CDR1 MDHEN and CDR2 SYDVKM. The CDR3 sequence is CASSPILRGGPQHF. CDR3 bases: TGTGCCAGCAGCCCAATCCTCAGAGGAGGCCCCCAGCATTTT.

The chain carries TRBV7-8 and TRBJ1-4, with 10 bases aligning to TRBD1. This CDR3 contains 15 residues. With 5 bases clipped from V and 7 bases from J, the junction kept 7 bases outside the gene matches. Germline-derived CDR1 and CDR2 are SGHVS and FQNEAQ. The CDR3 is CASSPPGQGSEKLFF. The CDR3 DNA sequence: TGTGCCAGCAGCCCACCGGGACAGGGGAGTGAAAAACTGTTTTTT.

The sample holds a few counts of this clone. The rearrangement links TRBV19 to TRBJ1-2; D is uncertain. The CDR3 contains 13 residues. V dropped 6 bases and J dropped 2 bases, with 10 bases sitting between them. The germline CDR1 and CDR2 sequences are LNHDA and SQIVND (reference sequence). In DNA form, the CDR3 reads TGTGCCAGTAGCCCGGTTTTGAACTATGGCTACACCTTC. This sequence encodes CASSPVLNYGYTF.

The gene calls are TRBV11-2 and TRBJ2-4, with TRBD1 matching over 7 bases. The CDR3 has 13 residues. After removal of 5 bases from V and 4 bases from J, the junction contained 2 bases not matched to a gene. Germline CDR1 SGHAT, CDR2 FQNNGV. CDR3 DNA sequence: TGTGCCAGCAGCCAGGGACAGAAAAACATTCAGTACTTC. Translated, it gives CASSQGQKNIQYF.

The gene calls are TRBV5-1 and TRBJ2-3, with D perhaps matching TRBD2 (6 bases). The V end was cut by 4 bases, the J end by 2 bases, with 11 bases between. The CDR3 spans 14 residues. In germline, CDR1 is SGHRS, CDR2 YFSETQ. The CDR3 loop reads CASSRGTATDTQYF. The CDR3 DNA sequence: TGCGCCAGCAGCCGAGGGACTGCCACAGATACGCAGTATTTT. The full variable domain, rest sourced from reference TRBV5-1 and TRBJ2-3, is KAGVTQTPRYLIKTRGQQVTLSCSPISGHRSVSWYQQTPGQGLQFLFEYFSETQRNKGNFPGRFSGRQFSNSRSEMNVSTLELGDSALYLCASSRGTATDTQYFGPGTRLTVL.

This clone was counted only a few times. The chain joins TRBV9 to TRBJ1-2; D ambiguous. Germline-derived CDR1 and CDR2 are SGDLS and YYNGEE. The CDR3 spans 14 residues. Trimming stripped 4 bases from V and 5 bases from J, with 15 bases between. The chain's CDR3 is CASSPHVGGYGYTF. CDR3 bases: TGTGCCAGCAGCCCTCACGTGGGCGGGTATGGCTACACCTTC.

The rearrangement joins TRBV11-2 to TRBJ1-1, with 7 nucleotides matching TRBD1. V lost 8 bases, J lost 1 base, and 4 bases stayed unmatched. The CDR3 sequence is 13 residues long. The germline V gene has CDR1 SGHAT and CDR2 FQNNGV. The CDR3 DNA follows: TGTGCCAGCGGGGGACAGCCGAACACTGAAGCTTTCTTT. This gives the protein CASGGQPNTEAFF.

The chain is built from TRBV7-2 and TRBJ2-7, with D unclear. The germline V and J ends were trimmed by 2 bases and 2 bases, with 10 bases remaining between them. Looked up from germline, CDR1 is SGHTA and CDR2 is FQGNSA. The CDR3 runs 14 residues. CDR3 protein: CASSLSPGPYEQYF. The CDR3 DNA follows: TGTGCCAGCAGCTTAAGTCCAGGCCCCTACGAGCAGTACTTC.

The gene calls are TRBV2 and TRBJ2-5; TRBD1 matches at 12 bases. V lost 0 bases to trimming and J lost 7 bases; unmatched junction nucleotides: 6. This CDR3 has 16 amino acids. The germline gives CDR1 SNHLY, CDR2 FYNNEI. The CDR3 sequence: CASSEAGTGGSGTQYF. The CDR3 nucleotides are TGTGCCAGCAGTGAAGCAGGGACAGGGGGCAGTGGGACCCAGTACTTC.

The rearrangement joins TRBV29-1 to TRBJ2-5; 12 nucleotides agree with TRBD2. V gave up 5 bases and J gave up 8 bases; unmatched junction bases: 9. The CDR3 covers 14 residues. The germline gives CDR1 SQVTM, CDR2 ANQGSEA. Written as DNA, the CDR3 is TGCAGCGTTCTCCGGACTAGCGGGACCACCACCCAGTACTTC. Protein sequence: CSVLRTSGTTTQYF. Full variable domain (missing parts from reference TRBV29-1 and TRBJ2-5): SAVISQKPSRDICQRGTSLTIQCQVDSQVTMMFWYRQQPGQSLTLIATANQGSEATYESGFVIDKFPISRPNLTFSTLTVSNMSPEDSSIYLCSVLRTSGTTTQYFGPGTRLLVL.

The chain recombines TRBV11-2 with TRBJ2-2; maybe TRBD2 (6 bases). The CDR3 totals 13 residues. V was pared by 5 bases and J by 5 bases, with 9 bases between. CDR1 and CDR2 from the germline V gene are SGHAT and FQNNGV. The DNA for the CDR3 is TGTGCCAGCAGCCGTAGCGGTACCGGGGAGCTGTTTTTT. It yields the protein CASSRSGTGELFF.